This T cell receptor (beta chain) appears in the sequencing data of a study of blood T cell repertoires in COVID-19. On the study more broadly: Both acute and convalescent COVID-19 samples were obtained from the United States, Italy and Spain.

Original methodology: By means of reference gene primer amplification, nucleated cell counts were estimated. The repertoire was sequenced with immunoSEQ multiplex PCR; TCRdb's copy has only in-frame clones and lacks some. The V and J calls and clone size come from that table; D and trimming were worked out from the DNA. Among around 60,000 clones, 80% to 95% were seen once, and the ten largest hold about 4.6%. This clone turned up a few times. Germline V gene lookup returns CDR1 SGHNT and CDR2 YENEEA. The CDR3 length is 15 residues. Trimming stripped 5 bases from V and 3 bases from J, with 17 bases between.

Sequencing was performed on peripheral blood. This clonotype was sampled from a man aged 50 to 60 with active COVID-19. This chain connects TRBV11-3 to TRBJ2-7; no reliable D call. The CDR3 nucleotides are TGTGCCAGCAGCACACGCGGAAATGCTGACTACGAGCAGTACTTC. This gives the protein CASSTRGNADYEQYF.